The entry that follows covers one TCR beta chain sequence. Its antigen is unknown. These data belong to a study of T cells in Graves' hyperthyroidism and ophthalmopathy. Germline CDR1 reads SGHTA; CDR2 reads FQGNSA. This CDR3 has 15 amino acids. V lost 3 bases and J lost 4, with 16 bases in between. The investigators amplified TCR beta CDR3 regions from RNA transcripts. The HTBI primer set was used in a first-round RT-PCR of the TCR CDR3. TCRdb fed the multiplex PCR reads into MiXCR, producing one record per CDR3 protein. Of hundreds of thousands of distinct CDR3 sequences detected, 45% appear once; the ten largest clones hold 6.5% to 9%. Study results and caveats: From stable hyperthyroidism, ophthalmopathy was separated by a 13 V-J model. Within blood appeared most thyroid clonotypes that had expanded above 0.001.

The clonotype was recovered from an adult man with Graves' disease, either hyperthyroidism or ophthalmopathy (not recorded which). Sequenced sample: peripheral blood or thyroid tissue (not recorded which). This chain uses TRBV7-2 with TRBJ2-7, with D perhaps assigned TRBD1 or TRBD2 (6 bases each). The CDR3 protein is CASSLGLGAGYEQYF. In nucleotides, the CDR3 is TGTGCCAGCAGCTTGGGACTGGGGGCCGGGTACGAGCAGTACTTC. The entire variable domain, with the rest obtained from reference TRBV7-2 and TRBJ2-7, is as follows: GAGVSQSPSNKVTEKGKDVELRCDPISGHTALYWYRQSLGQGLEFLIYFQGNSAPDKSGLPSDRFSAERTGGSVSTLTIQRTQQEDSAVYLCASSLGLGAGYEQYFGPGTRLTVT.